These 18 T cell receptor beta chains came from one sample sequenced in a study of T cell repertoires in cytomegalovirus infection. TCRdb called the reads again in MiXCR, with one record for every CDR3 protein. This sample has about 360,000 distinct CDR3 sequences, with 15% to 20% found just once. The sequenced sample was PBMCs. These receptors were collected from a human donor in good health (CMV status not recorded). Some clones in this sample may be carry-over from other donors' samples.

This clonotype came up a few times. The genes are TRBV12-5 and TRBJ2-3, with D possibly TRBD2 on 6 matching bases. The CDR3 has 15 residues. V was clipped by 1 base and J by 0 bases, with 8 bases between them. CDR1 and CDR2 from the germline V gene are LGHNT and FRNRAP. CDR3 protein: CASGLEAGSTDTQYF. The CDR3, as DNA: TGTGCTAGTGGTTTGGAGGCGGGGAGCACAGATACGCAGTATTTT.

This clonotype was seen a single time. J is TRBJ1-3 and V is TRBV5-6; D gene ambiguous. The CDR3 runs 17 residues. Germline V gives CDR1 SGHDT, CDR2 YYEEEE. V was clipped by 0 bases and J by 0 bases, with 13 bases between them. For the CDR3, the DNA is TGTGCCAGCAGCTTGGGAGGAGGACCTAACTCTGGAAACACCATATATTTT. It translates to CASSLGGGPNSGNTIYF.

The rearrangement joins TRBV20-1 to TRBJ1-5; no firm D call. Germline V gene sequence: CDR1 DFQATT, CDR2 SNEGSKA (reference sequence). Deletions cut 0 bases from V and 4 bases from J, with 7 bases between. This CDR3 is 13 amino acids long. CDR3 nucleotides: TGCAGTGCTAGAGAGGTCAAAAATCAGCCCCAGCATTTT. Amino acid sequence: CSAREVKNQPQHF.

This clonotype appeared many times. CDR3 loop: CASSPIRASGTGETEAFF. As DNA, the CDR3 is TGTGCCAGCAGCCCAATTCGGGCCTCAGGGACAGGCGAAACTGAAGCTTTCTTT. This chain connects TRBV11-2 to TRBJ1-1; 8 bases are a match to TRBD1. J gave up 5 bases and V 5 bases, and 19 bases lay outside the gene matches. The germline V gene encodes CDR1 SGHAT and CDR2 FQNNGV. The CDR3 has 18 residues.

This clonotype was seen at least ten times. This rearrangement joins TRBV7-2 to TRBJ2-1, with a tentative D call TRBD2 (6 bases). The ends were cut back, 7 bases at V and 9 bases at J, with 16 bases in the middle. The germline gives CDR1 SGHTA, CDR2 FQGNSA. The CDR3 is made up of 13 amino acids. For the CDR3, the DNA is TGTGCCAGCACCAATAGGCGGGGACCTGAGCAGTTCTTC. Residues: CASTNRRGPEQFF.

The chain couples TRBV6-2 or TRBV6-3 to TRBJ1-1, with D unclear. The CDR3 is 11 amino acids. CDR1 MNHEY and CDR2 SVGEGT come from the germline V gene. V was clipped by 8 bases and J by 1 base, with 5 bases between them. CDR3 loop: CASLGNTEAFF. In DNA, the CDR3 is TGTGCCAGCTTAGGGAACACTGAAGCTTTCTTT.

This clonotype showed up many times. This chain connects TRBV19 to TRBJ2-1, with a tentative D call TRBD2 (6 bases). V was trimmed by 5 bases and J by 8 bases, leaving 13 bases between them. Germline V lookup: CDR1 LNHDA, CDR2 SQIVND (reference sequence). The CDR3 totals 13 residues. CDR3 protein: CASSRREGDEQFF. CDR3 sequence (DNA): TGTGCCAGTAGTCGGCGGGAAGGCGATGAGCAGTTCTTC.

This chain connects TRBV20-1 to TRBJ1-5; D remains ambiguous. Germline-derived CDR1 and CDR2 are DFQATT and SNEGSKA (reference sequence). CDR3 size: 11 residues. Trimming took off 2 bases at V and 11 bases at J, with 10 bases between the two ends. This CDR3 is CSARSPGAQHF. CDR3 bases: TGCAGTGCTAGAAGCCCTGGGGCCCAGCATTTT.

This clonotype was observed a handful of times. V and J are TRBV4-2 and TRBJ2-7; 9 nucleotides match TRBD1. The germline CDR1 and CDR2 sequences are LGHNA and YNFKEQ. V was pared by 3 bases and J by 3 bases, with 9 bases of the junction left unmatched. This CDR3 has 16 amino acids. The CDR3 spells CASSQASWDRDYEQYF. The CDR3 bases are TGTGCCAGCAGCCAGGCATCGTGGGACAGGGACTACGAGCAGTACTTC.

The genes are TRBV19 and TRBJ1-1; D unresolved. Per the germline V gene, CDR1 is LNHDA and CDR2 is SQIVND (reference sequence). This CDR3 has 12 amino acids. Trimming cost V 6 bases and J 6 bases, with 11 bases left between them. Written as DNA, the CDR3 is TGTGCCAGTAGCCTGAACGGCCCTGAAGCTTTCTTT. This encodes CASSLNGPEAFF. Full variable domain (rest looked up from reference TRBV19 and TRBJ1-1): DGGITQSPKYLFRKEGQNVTLSCEQNLNHDAMYWYRQDPGQGLRLIYYSQIVNDFQKGDIAEGYSVSREKKESFPLTVTSAQKNPTAFYLCASSLNGPEAFFGQGTRLTVV.

DNA for the CDR3: TGCGCCAGCAGCTTGGATAGACCGGAGAGCTATGGCTACACCTTC. Translating gives CASSLDRPESYGYTF. The V gene is TRBV5-1, the J gene TRBJ1-2; no firm D call. The CDR3 covers 15 residues. V shed 0 bases and J shed 4 bases, with 13 bases lying between them. Germline assignment: CDR1 SGHRS and CDR2 YFSETQ.

This clonotype was seen many times. The chain recombines TRBV10-2 with TRBJ2-2; 7 nucleotides line up with TRBD2. V shed 7 bases, J shed 2 bases, and the junction held 4 bases outside the gene matches. The CDR3 runs to 14 residues. Looked up from germline, CDR1 is WSHSY and CDR2 is SAAADI. The CDR3 DNA reads as TGCGCCAGCATGGGACTAACAAACACCGGGGAGCTGTTTTTT. Its translation is CASMGLTNTGELFF.

This clonotype turned up a few times. This rearrangement joins TRBV4-3 to TRBJ1-1; 10 bases align to TRBD1. There are 13 residues in the CDR3. Germline loops: CDR1 LGHNA, CDR2 YSLEER. J was trimmed by 12 bases and V by 0 bases; bases with no gene match: 4. The CDR3 nucleotides are TGCGCCAGCAGCCAAGACCGGACAGGGGGAACTTTCTTT. Amino acid sequence: CASSQDRTGGTFF.

The chain employs TRBV11-2 and TRBJ1-1; 9 nucleotides align to TRBD1. Per the germline V gene, CDR1 is SGHAT and CDR2 is FQNNGV. The V gene end was trimmed by 3 bases and the J gene end by 0 bases; junction bases not matched to a gene: 5. The CDR3 spans 16 residues. The CDR3 loop is CASSLGTGTMNTEAFF. CDR3 in DNA: TGTGCCAGCAGCTTGGGGACAGGGACGATGAACACTGAAGCTTTCTTT. The entire variable domain, with the rest obtained from reference TRBV11-2 and TRBJ1-1, is as follows: EAGVAQSPRYKIIEKRQSVAFWCNPISGHATLYWYQQILGQGPKLLIQFQNNGVVDDSQLPKDRFSAERLKGVDSTLKIQPAKLEDSAVYLCASSLGTGTMNTEAFFGQGTRLTVV.

The V call is TRBV27, the J call TRBJ1-1; D remains ambiguous. The germline V gene encodes CDR1 MNHEY and CDR2 SMNVEV (reference sequence). The CDR3 is made up of 13 amino acids. V was pared by 2 bases and J by 3 bases, with 7 bases between. The chain's CDR3 is CASSLIRYTEAFF. CDR3 in DNA: TGTGCCAGCAGTTTAATTAGGTACACTGAAGCTTTCTTT.

This clonotype was seen more than once but under ten times. The chain uses TRBV11-2 and TRBJ2-1, with D unclear. Trimming stripped 6 bases from V and 9 bases from J, with 15 bases between. The CDR3 loop spans 13 amino acids. Germline loops: CDR1 SGHAT, CDR2 FQNNGV. The chain's CDR3 is CASRKENLPEQFF. In DNA, the CDR3 is TGTGCCAGCAGGAAAGAGAACCTGCCTGAGCAGTTCTTC. The full variable domain, in which reference TRBV11-2 and TRBJ2-1 provide the parts outside the CDR3, is EAGVAQSPRYKIIEKRQSVAFWCNPISGHATLYWYQQILGQGPKLLIQFQNNGVVDDSQLPKDRFSAERLKGVDSTLKIQPAKLEDSAVYLCASRKENLPEQFFGPGTRLTVL.

The table lists this clonotype with many counts. The V call is TRBV7-9, the J call TRBJ2-5, with D possibly being TRBD2 (5 bases). Germline CDR1 reads SEHNR; CDR2 reads FQNEAQ (reference sequence). The CDR3 extends over 14 amino acids. V shed 2 bases and J shed 3 bases, with 10 bases lying between them. As DNA, the CDR3 is TGTGCCAGCAGCTTAACTCTAGCTGAAGAGACCCAGTACTTC. This sequence encodes CASSLTLAEETQYF.

The chain uses TRBV27 and TRBJ1-2; 12 nucleotides line up with TRBD1. This CDR3 is built from 15 residues. With 5 bases clipped from V and 8 bases from J, the junction kept 9 bases outside the gene matches. Germline V gene sequence: CDR1 MNHEY, CDR2 SMNVEV (reference sequence). The CDR3 is CASSPDRDRGRGYTF. CDR3 coding DNA: TGTGCCAGCAGTCCCGACCGGGACAGGGGGCGAGGCTACACCTTC.